This entry lists 23 T cell receptor beta chains sequenced from one sample in a study of blood T cell repertoires in COVID-19. The assay was immunoSEQ multiplex PCR, and TCRdb's table has in-frame clones only and misses some. The sample shows about 96,000 clones, about 90% of them seen only once. Sequencing was done on a sample of peripheral blood. These receptors all come from a human donor with COVID-19, enrolled during active disease. The donor label of this sample is uncertain.

This clone was observed a few times. The chain is built from TRBV2 and TRBJ2-2, with TRBD1 identical over 7 bases. After removal of 3 bases from V and 6 bases from J, the junction contained 1 base not matched to a gene. Looked up from germline, CDR1 is SNHLY and CDR2 is FYNNEI. This CDR3 contains 13 residues. This CDR3 reads CASSDQGAGELFF. CDR3 DNA sequence: TGTGCCAGCAGTGATCAGGGGGCCGGGGAGCTGTTTTTT.

The chain recombines TRBV3-1 (or the pseudogene TRBV3-2) with TRBJ2-1; possibly TRBD2 for D (5 bases). This CDR3 has 12 residues. Germline assignment: CDR1 LGHDT and CDR2 YNNKEL (reference sequence). V lost 2 bases, J lost 12 bases, and 11 bases lay in between. This CDR3 is CASSQTRVGQFF. The CDR3 DNA follows: TGTGCCAGCAGCCAAACGAGGGTAGGGCAGTTCTTC.

The chain carries TRBV7-9 and TRBJ2-3; 10 bases align to TRBD2. The CDR3 is made up of 15 amino acids. Germline V CDR1 and CDR2: SEHNR, FQNEAQ (reference sequence). The J segment lost 5 bases and the V segment lost 4 bases, leaving 6 bases of the junction unmatched. CDR3 nucleotide sequence: TGTGCCAGCAGCTCCCAGCGGGGGGGCGGAGATACGCAGTATTTT. Translated: CASSSQRGGGDTQYF.

The CDR3 here is CAQGRQLETTLHF. CDR3 nucleotide sequence: TGTGCGCAGGGGCGTCAGCTAGAAACTACCCTCCACTTT. The rearrangement links TRBV30 to TRBJ1-6; D is perhaps TRBD1 (6 bases). Germline V lookup: CDR1 GTSNPN, CDR2 SVGIG (reference sequence). The CDR3 consists of 13 residues.

This chain joins TRBV10-2 and TRBJ1-5; no clear D gene. The CDR3 is made up of 14 amino acids. Germline CDR1 WSHSY, CDR2 SAAADI. Trimming cost V 0 bases and J 5 bases, with 8 bases left between them. The CDR3 DNA reads as TGCGCCAGCAGTGAGTCTTCGATAGATCAGCCCCAGCATTTT. Translating gives CASSESSIDQPQHF.

This clone was detected only once. The chain uses TRBV11-3 and TRBJ1-5, with unresolved D. The ends were cut back, 2 bases at V and 6 bases at J, with 5 bases in the middle. Germline V lookup: CDR1 SGHNT, CDR2 YENEEA. This CDR3 has 12 residues. DNA for the CDR3: TGTGCCAGCAGCTTATTAGTTCAGCCCCAGCATTTT. Its protein is CASSLLVQPQHF.

The chain combines TRBV6-5 with TRBJ1-2; D is ambiguous. Trimming removed 6 bases from V and 4 bases from J, with 15 bases in between. The CDR3 spans 14 residues. The germline V gene has CDR1 MNHEY and CDR2 SVGAGI. The CDR3 loop reads CASRGLGVSYGYTF. The CDR3 DNA is TGTGCCAGCAGGGGCCTCGGGGTGAGCTATGGCTACACCTTC.

The chain uses TRBV27 and TRBJ1-6, with TRBD1 as a possible D gene (5 bases). In germline, CDR1 is MNHEY, CDR2 SMNVEV (reference sequence). CDR3 length: 17 residues. The V end lost 3 bases, the J end lost 0 bases, and 12 bases lay between the germline ends. For the CDR3, the DNA is TGTGCCAGCAGTTTCAGAGTGGGGCCCTCCTATAATTCACCCCTCCACTTT. Translating it yields CASSFRVGPSYNSPLHF.

This clone showed up just a few times. The chain has TRBV5-8 and TRBJ2-3; D possibly corresponds to TRBD2 (6 bases). In germline, CDR1 is SGHTS, CDR2 YDEGEE. The ends were cut back, 4 bases at V and 6 bases at J, with 18 bases in the middle. CDR3 length: 15 residues. This CDR3 reads CASSLRTGVGDTQYF. CDR3 in DNA: TGTGCCAGCAGCCTCCGAACGGGAGTTGGGGATACGCAGTATTTT.

CDR3 in amino acids: CASSPPGERAYGYTF. The CDR3 bases are TGTGCCAGCTCACCCCCGGGGGAGAGGGCCTATGGCTACACCTTC. V is TRBV18 and J is TRBJ1-2; a weak D match, TRBD1 (5 bases). Per the germline V gene, CDR1 is KGHSH and CDR2 is LQKENI. Trimming stripped 3 bases from V and 4 bases from J, with 15 bases between. The CDR3 runs to 15 residues.

The chain uses TRBV7-3 and TRBJ2-2, with D possibly matching TRBD1 (6 bases). This CDR3 is built from 16 residues. Trimming took 5 bases from V and 9 from J, leaving 22 bases between them. Germline-derived CDR1 and CDR2 are SGHTA and FQGTGA. CDR3 protein: CASSKGHSGVLRELFF. In nucleotides, the CDR3 is TGTGCCAGCAGCAAGGGACACTCTGGAGTCCTCCGGGAGCTGTTTTTT.

The V gene is TRBV6-6, the J gene TRBJ1-3; no clear D gene. Trimming stripped 2 bases from V and 0 bases from J, with 5 bases between. Germline CDR1 is MNHNY and CDR2 is SVGAGI (reference sequence). This CDR3 is built from 14 residues. CDR3 in amino acids: CASSYPDSGNTIYF. The CDR3 region has the DNA TGTGCCAGCAGTTACCCAGACTCTGGAAACACCATATATTTT.

The chain links TRBV27 to TRBJ2-2, with TRBD1 matching over 9 bases. V gave up 6 bases and J gave up 5 bases; unmatched junction bases: 4. The length of the CDR3 is 14 residues. The germline CDR1 and CDR2 sequences are MNHEY and SMNVEV (reference sequence). The CDR3 loop reads CASRGQGWTGELFF. The CDR3 nucleotides are TGTGCCAGCAGGGGACAGGGATGGACCGGGGAGCTGTTTTTT.

This clone was detected only once. V gene TRBV6-5 combines with J gene TRBJ1-1, with 7 bases fitting TRBD1. V shed 4 bases, J shed 2 bases, and the junction held 1 base outside the gene matches. CDR3 length: 13 residues. Germline V CDR1 and CDR2: MNHEY, SVGAGI. The CDR3 DNA reads as TGTGCCAGCAGTTGGGACAGTAACACTGAAGCTTTCTTT. Its protein is CASSWDSNTEAFF.

In this sample, this clone turned up once. The chain couples TRBV19 to TRBJ1-1; TRBD1 matches 8 bases. CDR3 length: 14 amino acids. V shed 4 bases, J shed 4 bases, and the junction held 5 bases outside the gene matches. The germline V gene has CDR1 LNHDA and CDR2 SQIVND (reference sequence). The CDR3 region is CASSRTTGGTEAFF. CDR3 in DNA: TGTGCCAGTAGTAGAACCACAGGGGGCACTGAAGCTTTCTTT.

The chain carries TRBV5-1 and TRBJ2-3, with D maybe TRBD2 (7 bases). This CDR3 region has 14 residues. CDR1 is SGHRS and CDR2 is YFSETQ in the germline V gene. Trimming stripped 6 bases from V and 5 bases from J, with 16 bases between. DNA of the CDR3: TGCGCCAGCACCTTAGGGGGGGCACGAGATACGCAGTATTTT. It translates to CASTLGGARDTQYF.

The V and J genes are TRBV15 and TRBJ2-7, with 9 nucleotides matching TRBD2. CDR1 LNHNV and CDR2 YYDKDF come from the germline V gene (reference sequence). Trimming cost V 1 base and J 2 bases; bases outside gene matches: 6. CDR3 length: 16 residues. CDR3 amino acids: CATSRGALAGTYEQYF. CDR3 sequence (DNA): TGTGCCACCAGCAGAGGGGCTCTAGCGGGGACCTACGAGCAGTACTTC.

This chain links TRBV7-9 with TRBJ1-1; D might be TRBD1 (5 bases). From germline, CDR1 is SEHNR and CDR2 FQNEAQ (reference sequence). This CDR3 has 14 residues. V was cut by 4 bases and J by 4 bases, with 13 bases left in between. The CDR3 coding sequence is TGTGCCAGCAGCTGGGGCGCGCGAAGCACTGAAGCTTTCTTT. Encoded protein: CASSWGARSTEAFF.

This chain links TRBV5-1 with TRBJ2-5, with D maybe TRBD1 (5 bases). The CDR3 has 17 residues. The V gene lost 6 bases and the J gene lost 7 bases, with 28 bases spanning the gap. The germline V gene has CDR1 SGHRS and CDR2 YFSETQ. CDR3 sequence (DNA): TGCGCCAGCAAAATCGGCGTGGGGCTCGGGTTTTCTGGGACCCAGTACTTC. Amino acids: CASKIGVGLGFSGTQYF.

The DNA for the CDR3 is TGTGCCAGTAACCGCCGGACGGGGAGCAATCAGCCCCAGCATTTT. Its translation is CASNRRTGSNQPQHF. This rearrangement joins TRBV19 to TRBJ1-5, with D hard to call. CDR1 is LNHDA and CDR2 is SQIVND in the germline V gene (reference sequence). CDR3 length: 15 amino acids. Trimming took 7 bases from V and 1 from J, leaving 14 bases between them.

Points on this clone: At one boundary the junction diverges from the germline segment, which might be a read error. The chain employs TRBV19 and TRBJ2-3, with D possibly matching TRBD2 (7 bases). Germline CDR1 reads LNHDA; CDR2 reads SQIVND (reference sequence). The CDR3 has 14 residues. The CDR3 DNA reads as TGTGCCAGCAGTAGGCCGGGGGGCGCAGATACGCAGTATTTT. As protein: CASSRPGGADTQYF.

The chain employs TRBV5-4 and TRBJ1-4; D gene unclear. Germline loops: CDR1 SGHNT, CDR2 YYREEE (reference sequence). V shed 0 bases and J shed 0 bases, with 6 bases lying between them. The CDR3 runs 15 residues. The DNA for the CDR3 is TGTGCCAGCAGCTTGGGGGCCTCAACTAATGAAAAACTGTTTTTT. Amino acid sequence: CASSLGASTNEKLFF. Supplemented by reference TRBV5-4 and TRBJ1-4, the full variable domain reads ETGVTQSPTHLIKTRGQQVTLRCSSQSGHNTVSWYQQALGQGPQFIFQYYREEENGRGNFPPRFSGLQFPNYSSELNVNALELDDSALYLCASSLGASTNEKLFFGSGTQLSVL.

This clone appeared a few times. The chain has TRBV3-1 (or the pseudogene TRBV3-2) and TRBJ2-5, with TRBD2 matching 11 bases. Losses at the gene ends were 1 base for V and 2 bases for J; bases not matched to a gene: 0. Germline CDR1 LGHDT, CDR2 YNNKEL (reference sequence). The CDR3 totals 15 residues. The CDR3 here is CASSQGLAGQETQYF. As DNA, the CDR3 is TGTGCCAGCAGCCAAGGACTAGCGGGACAAGAGACCCAGTACTTC.